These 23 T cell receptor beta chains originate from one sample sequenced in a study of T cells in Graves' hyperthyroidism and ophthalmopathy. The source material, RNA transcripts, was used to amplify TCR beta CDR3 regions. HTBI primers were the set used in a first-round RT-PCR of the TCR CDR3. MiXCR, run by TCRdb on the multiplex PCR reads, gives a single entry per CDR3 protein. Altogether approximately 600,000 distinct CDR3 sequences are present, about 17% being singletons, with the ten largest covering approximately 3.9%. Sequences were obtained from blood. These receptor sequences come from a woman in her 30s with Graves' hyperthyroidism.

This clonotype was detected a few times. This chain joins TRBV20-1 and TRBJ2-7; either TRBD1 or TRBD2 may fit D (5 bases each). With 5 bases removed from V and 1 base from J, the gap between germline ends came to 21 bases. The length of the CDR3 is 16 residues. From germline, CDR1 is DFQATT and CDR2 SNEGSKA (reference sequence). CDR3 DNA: TGCAGTGCTGGACCGATATTTGTGGGGGATTCCTACGAGCAGTACTTC. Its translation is CSAGPIFVGDSYEQYF.

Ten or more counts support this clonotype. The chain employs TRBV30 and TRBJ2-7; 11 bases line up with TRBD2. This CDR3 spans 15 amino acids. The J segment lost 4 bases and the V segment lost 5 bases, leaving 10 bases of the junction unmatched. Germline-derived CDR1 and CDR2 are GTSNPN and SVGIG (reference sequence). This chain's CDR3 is CAWALTSGSLYEQYF. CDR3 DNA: TGTGCCTGGGCTTTAACTAGCGGGAGTTTGTACGAGCAGTACTTC.

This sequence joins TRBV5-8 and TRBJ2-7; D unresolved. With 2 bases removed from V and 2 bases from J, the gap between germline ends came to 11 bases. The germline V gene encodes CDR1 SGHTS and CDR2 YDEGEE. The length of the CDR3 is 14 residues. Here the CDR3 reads CASSFNLEAYEQYF. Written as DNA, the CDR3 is TGTGCCAGCAGCTTTAATTTAGAGGCCTACGAGCAGTACTTC.

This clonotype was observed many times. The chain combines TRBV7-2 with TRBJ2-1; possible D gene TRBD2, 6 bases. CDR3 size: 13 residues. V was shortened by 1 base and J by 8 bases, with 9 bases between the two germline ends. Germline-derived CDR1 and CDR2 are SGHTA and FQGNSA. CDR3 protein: CASSLDRRDEQFF. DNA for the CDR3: TGTGCCAGCAGCTTAGATCGGAGGGATGAGCAGTTCTTC.

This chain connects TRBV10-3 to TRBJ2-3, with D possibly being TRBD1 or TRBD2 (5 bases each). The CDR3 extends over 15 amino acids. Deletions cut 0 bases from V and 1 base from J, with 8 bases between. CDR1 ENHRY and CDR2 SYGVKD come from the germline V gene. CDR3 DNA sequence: TGTGCCATCAGTGAGTCGAGGGGCCGCACAGATACGCAGTATTTT. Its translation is CAISESRGRTDTQYF.

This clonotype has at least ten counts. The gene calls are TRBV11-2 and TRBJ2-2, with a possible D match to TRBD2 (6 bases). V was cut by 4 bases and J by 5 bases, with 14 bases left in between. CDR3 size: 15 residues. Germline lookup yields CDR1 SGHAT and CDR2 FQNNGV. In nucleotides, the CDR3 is TGTGCCAGCAGCTACTCCGGGGGATGGACCGGGGAGCTGTTTTTT. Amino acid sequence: CASSYSGGWTGELFF.

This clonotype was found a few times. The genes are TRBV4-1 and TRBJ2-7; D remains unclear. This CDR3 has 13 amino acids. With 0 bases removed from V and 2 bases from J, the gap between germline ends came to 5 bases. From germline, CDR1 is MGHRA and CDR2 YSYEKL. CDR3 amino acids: CASSQDATYEQYF. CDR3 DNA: TGCGCCAGCAGCCAAGACGCCACCTACGAGCAGTACTTC.

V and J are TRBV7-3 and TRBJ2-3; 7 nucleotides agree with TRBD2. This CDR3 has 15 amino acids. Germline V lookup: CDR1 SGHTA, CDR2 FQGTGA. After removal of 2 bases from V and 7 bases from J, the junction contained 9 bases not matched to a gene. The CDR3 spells CASSLDFTSANTQYF. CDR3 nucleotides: TGTGCCAGCAGCTTAGACTTTACTAGCGCTAATACGCAGTATTTT.

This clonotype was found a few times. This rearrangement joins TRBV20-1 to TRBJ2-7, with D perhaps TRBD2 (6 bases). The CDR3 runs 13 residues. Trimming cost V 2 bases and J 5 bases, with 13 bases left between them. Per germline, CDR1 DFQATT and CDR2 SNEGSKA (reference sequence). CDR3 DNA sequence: TGCAGTGCTAGATGGGAGGATCTCGACGAGCAGTACTTC. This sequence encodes CSARWEDLDEQYF.

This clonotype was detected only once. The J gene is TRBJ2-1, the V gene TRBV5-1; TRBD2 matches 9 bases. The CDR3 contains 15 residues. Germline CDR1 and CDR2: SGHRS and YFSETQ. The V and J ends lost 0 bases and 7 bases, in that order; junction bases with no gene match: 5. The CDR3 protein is CASSLAGTSSNEQFF. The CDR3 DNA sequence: TGCGCCAGCAGCTTGGCCGGGACTAGCTCTAATGAGCAGTTCTTC.

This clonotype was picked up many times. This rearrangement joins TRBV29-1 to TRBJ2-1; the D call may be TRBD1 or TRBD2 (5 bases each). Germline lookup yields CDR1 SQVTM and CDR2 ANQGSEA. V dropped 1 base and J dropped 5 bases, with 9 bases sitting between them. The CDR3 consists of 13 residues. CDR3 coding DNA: TGCAGCGTTGAAGGGGACGGTGACAATGAGCAGTTCTTC. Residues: CSVEGDGDNEQFF.

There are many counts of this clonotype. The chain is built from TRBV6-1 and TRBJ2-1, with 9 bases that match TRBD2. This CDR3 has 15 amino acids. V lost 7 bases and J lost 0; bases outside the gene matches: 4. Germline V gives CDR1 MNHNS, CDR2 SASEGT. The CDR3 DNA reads TGTGCCAGCACCCAGACTAGCGGCTCCTACAATGAGCAGTTCTTC. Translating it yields CASTQTSGSYNEQFF.

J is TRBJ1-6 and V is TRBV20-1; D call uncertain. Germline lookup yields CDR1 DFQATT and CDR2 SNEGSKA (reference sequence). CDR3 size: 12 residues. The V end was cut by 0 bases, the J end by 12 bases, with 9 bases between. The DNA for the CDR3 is TGCAGTGCTAGAGACGGGTTTCAACCCCTCCACTTT. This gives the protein CSARDGFQPLHF.

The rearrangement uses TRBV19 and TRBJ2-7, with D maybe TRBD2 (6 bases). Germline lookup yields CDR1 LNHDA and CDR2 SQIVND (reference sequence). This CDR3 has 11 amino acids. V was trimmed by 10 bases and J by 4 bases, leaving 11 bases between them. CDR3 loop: CATYGSYEQYF. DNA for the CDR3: TGTGCCACCTACGGGAGTTACGAGCAGTACTTC.

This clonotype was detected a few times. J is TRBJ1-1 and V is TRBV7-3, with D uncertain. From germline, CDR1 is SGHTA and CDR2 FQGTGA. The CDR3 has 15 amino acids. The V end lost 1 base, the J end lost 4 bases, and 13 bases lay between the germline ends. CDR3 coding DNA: TGTGCCAGCAGCTTAATAGGTGGAGTAGGCACTGAAGCTTTCTTT. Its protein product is CASSLIGGVGTEAFF.

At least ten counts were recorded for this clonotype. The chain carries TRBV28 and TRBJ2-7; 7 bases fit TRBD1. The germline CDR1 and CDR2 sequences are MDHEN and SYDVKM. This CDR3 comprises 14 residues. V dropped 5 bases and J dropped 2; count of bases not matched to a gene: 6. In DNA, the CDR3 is TGTGCCAGCAGTGGGACAGCGACAACCTACGAGCAGTACTTC. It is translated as CASSGTATTYEQYF.

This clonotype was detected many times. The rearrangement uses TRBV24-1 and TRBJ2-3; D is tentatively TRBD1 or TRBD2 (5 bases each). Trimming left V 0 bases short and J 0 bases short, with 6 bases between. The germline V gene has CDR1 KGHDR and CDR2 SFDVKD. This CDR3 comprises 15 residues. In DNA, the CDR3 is TGTGCCACCAGTGATTTGCGGGACAGCACAGATACGCAGTATTTT. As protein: CATSDLRDSTDTQYF.

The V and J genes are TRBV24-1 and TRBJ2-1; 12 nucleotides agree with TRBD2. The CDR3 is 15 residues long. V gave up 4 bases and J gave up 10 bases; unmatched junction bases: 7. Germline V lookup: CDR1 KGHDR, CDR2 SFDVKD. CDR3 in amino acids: CATSDSRLAGEEQFF. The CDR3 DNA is TGTGCCACCAGTGACTCTAGACTAGCGGGAGAGGAGCAGTTCTTC.

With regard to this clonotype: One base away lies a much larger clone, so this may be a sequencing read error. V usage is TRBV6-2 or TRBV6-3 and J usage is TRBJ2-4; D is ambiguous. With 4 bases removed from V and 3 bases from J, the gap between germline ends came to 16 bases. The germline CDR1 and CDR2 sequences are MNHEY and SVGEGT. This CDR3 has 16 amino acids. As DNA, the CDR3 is TGTGCCAGCAGTTTCCCCGCTCGGACGGGCAAAAACATTCAGTACTTC. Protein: CASSFPARTGKNIQYF.

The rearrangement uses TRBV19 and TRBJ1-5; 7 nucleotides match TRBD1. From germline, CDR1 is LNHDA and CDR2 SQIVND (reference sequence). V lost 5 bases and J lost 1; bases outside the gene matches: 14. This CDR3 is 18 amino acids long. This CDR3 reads CASSLLRQGQGSNQPQHF. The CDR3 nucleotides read TGTGCCAGTAGTCTGCTCCGACAGGGACAAGGGAGCAATCAGCCCCAGCATTTT. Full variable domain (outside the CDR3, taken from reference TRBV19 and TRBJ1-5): DGGITQSPKYLFRKEGQNVTLSCEQNLNHDAMYWYRQDPGQGLRLIYYSQIVNDFQKGDIAEGYSVSREKKESFPLTVTSAQKNPTAFYLCASSLLRQGQGSNQPQHFGDGTRLSIL.

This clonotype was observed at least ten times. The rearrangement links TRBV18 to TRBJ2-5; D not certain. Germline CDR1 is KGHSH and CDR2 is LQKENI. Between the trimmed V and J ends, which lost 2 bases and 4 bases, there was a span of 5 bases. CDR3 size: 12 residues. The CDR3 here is CASSPVRETQYF. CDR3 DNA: TGTGCCAGCTCACCAGTTCGAGAGACCCAGTACTTC.

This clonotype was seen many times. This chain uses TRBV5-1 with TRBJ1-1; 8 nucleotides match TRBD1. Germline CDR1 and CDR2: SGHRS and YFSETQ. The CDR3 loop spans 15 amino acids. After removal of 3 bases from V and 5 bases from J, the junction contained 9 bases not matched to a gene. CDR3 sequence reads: CASSWDDRGRTEAFF. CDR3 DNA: TGCGCCAGCAGCTGGGATGACAGGGGAAGGACTGAAGCTTTCTTT.

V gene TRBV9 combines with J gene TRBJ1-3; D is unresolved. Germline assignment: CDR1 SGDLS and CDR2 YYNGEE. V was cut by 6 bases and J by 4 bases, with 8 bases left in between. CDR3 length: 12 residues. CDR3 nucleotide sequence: TGTGCCAGCAATCGAGGGGGAAACACCATATATTTT. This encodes CASNRGGNTIYF.